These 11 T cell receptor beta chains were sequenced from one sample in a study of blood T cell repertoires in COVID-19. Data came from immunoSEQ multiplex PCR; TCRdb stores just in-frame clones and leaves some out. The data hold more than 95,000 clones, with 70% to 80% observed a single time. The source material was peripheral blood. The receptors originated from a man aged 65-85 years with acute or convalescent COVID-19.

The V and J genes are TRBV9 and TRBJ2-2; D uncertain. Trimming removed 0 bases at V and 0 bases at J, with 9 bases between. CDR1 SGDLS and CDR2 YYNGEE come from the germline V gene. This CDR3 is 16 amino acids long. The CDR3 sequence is CASSVDPVANTGELFF. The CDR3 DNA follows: TGTGCCAGCAGCGTAGACCCGGTCGCGAACACCGGGGAGCTGTTTTTT. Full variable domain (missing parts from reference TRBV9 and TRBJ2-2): DSGVTQTPKHLITATGQRVTLRCSPRSGDLSVYWYQQSLDQGLQFLIQYYNGEERAKGNILERFSAQQFPDLHSELNLSSLELGDSALYFCASSVDPVANTGELFFGEGSRLTVL.

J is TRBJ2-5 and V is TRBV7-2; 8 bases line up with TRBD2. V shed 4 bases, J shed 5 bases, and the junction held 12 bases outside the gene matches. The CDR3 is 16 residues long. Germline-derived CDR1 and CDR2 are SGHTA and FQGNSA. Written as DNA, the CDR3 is TGTGCCAGCAGCTCCTCGGGGGGGACAAGGCTGGAGACCCAGTACTTC. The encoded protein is CASSSSGGTRLETQYF.

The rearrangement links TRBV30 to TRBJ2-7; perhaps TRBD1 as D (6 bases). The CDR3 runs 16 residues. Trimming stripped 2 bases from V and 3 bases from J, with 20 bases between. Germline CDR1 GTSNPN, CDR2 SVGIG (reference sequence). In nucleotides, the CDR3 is TGTGCCTGGAGTCAAATCGGACAGAGCCTTAACTACGAGCAGTACTTC. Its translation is CAWSQIGQSLNYEQYF.

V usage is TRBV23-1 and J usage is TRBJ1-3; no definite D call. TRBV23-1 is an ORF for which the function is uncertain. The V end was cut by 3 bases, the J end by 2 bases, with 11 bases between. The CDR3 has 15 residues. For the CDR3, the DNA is TGCGCCAGCAGTCAGAGGATTAACACTGGAAACACCATATATTTT. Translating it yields CASSQRINTGNTIYF.

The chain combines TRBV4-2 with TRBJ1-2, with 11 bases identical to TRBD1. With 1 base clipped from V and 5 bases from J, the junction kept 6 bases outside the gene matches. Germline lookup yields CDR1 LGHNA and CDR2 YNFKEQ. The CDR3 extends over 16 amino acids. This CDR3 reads CASSQAGTGGFYGYTF. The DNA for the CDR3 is TGTGCCAGCAGCCAAGCGGGGACAGGGGGATTTTATGGCTACACCTTC.

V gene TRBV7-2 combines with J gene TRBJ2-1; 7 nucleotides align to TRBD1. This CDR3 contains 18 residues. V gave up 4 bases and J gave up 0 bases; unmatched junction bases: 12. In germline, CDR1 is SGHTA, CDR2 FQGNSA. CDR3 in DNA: TGTGCCAGCAGCTCTCCGGGACAGTCGGGGAGCTCCTACAATGAGCAGTTCTTC. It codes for CASSSPGQSGSSYNEQFF.

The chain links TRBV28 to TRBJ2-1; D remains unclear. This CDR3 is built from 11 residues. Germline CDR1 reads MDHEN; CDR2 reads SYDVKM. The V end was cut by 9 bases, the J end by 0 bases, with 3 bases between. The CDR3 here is CASRSYNEQFF. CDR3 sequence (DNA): TGTGCCAGTCGCTCCTACAATGAGCAGTTCTTC.

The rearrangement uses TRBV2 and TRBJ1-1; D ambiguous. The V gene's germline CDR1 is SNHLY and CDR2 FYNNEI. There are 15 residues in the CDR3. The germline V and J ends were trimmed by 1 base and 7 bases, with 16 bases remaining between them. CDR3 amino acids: CASSEGAVLPSEAFF. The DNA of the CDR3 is TGTGCCAGCAGTGAAGGGGCAGTCCTCCCCAGTGAAGCTTTCTTT.

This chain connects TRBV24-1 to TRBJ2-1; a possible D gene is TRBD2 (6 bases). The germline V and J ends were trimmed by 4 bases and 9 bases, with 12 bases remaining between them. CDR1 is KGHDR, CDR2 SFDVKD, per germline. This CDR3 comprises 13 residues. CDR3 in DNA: TGTGCCACCAGTGACGGGGGAATCGCTGAGCAGTTCTTC. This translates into CATSDGGIAEQFF.

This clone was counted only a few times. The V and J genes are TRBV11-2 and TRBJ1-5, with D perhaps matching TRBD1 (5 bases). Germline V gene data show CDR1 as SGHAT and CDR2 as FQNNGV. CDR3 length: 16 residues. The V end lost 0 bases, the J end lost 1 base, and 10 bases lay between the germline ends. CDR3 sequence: CASSLDWQGSNQPQHF. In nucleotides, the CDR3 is TGTGCCAGCAGCTTAGATTGGCAGGGAAGCAATCAGCCCCAGCATTTT.

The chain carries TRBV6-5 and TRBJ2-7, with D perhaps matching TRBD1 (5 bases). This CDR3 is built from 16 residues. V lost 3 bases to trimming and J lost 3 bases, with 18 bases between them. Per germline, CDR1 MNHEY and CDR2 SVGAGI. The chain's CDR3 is CASSYNSRTPNYEQYF. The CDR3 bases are TGTGCCAGCAGTTATAATAGTAGGACACCTAACTACGAGCAGTACTTC.